The T cell receptor beta chain under discussion was sequenced for a study of OX40 agonist ivuxolimab in advanced cancers. The study in broad terms: Ivuxolimab, which targeted the costimulatory receptor OX40 (CD134), was an agonistic, fully human IgG2 monoclonal antibody. The monotherapy dose-escalation portion (N ≈ 56 patients) of the phase I ivuxolimab trial is reported in the paper. In the dose-escalation cohort, 70% to 85% of patients were male, and the mean age was approximately 60 years with a range of roughly 20 to 80. Among the approximately 54 dose-escalation patients, some 19 had hepatocellular carcinoma, around 15 melanoma, 9 renal cell carcinoma and 9 head and neck cancer. The point of sequencing TCRbeta in the periphery was to test whether ivuxolimab changed TCR sequence diversity and drove clonal T-cell expansion. Partial responses occurred in three dose-escalation patients, of whom one had hepatocellular carcinoma and two had cutaneous melanoma. Intravenous ivuxolimab was administered to patients every 2 weeks at six dose levels: 0.01, 0.1, 0.3, 1.5, 3 and 10 mg/kg. Patients were allowed to have had prior anti-PD-1, anti-PD-L1 or anti-CTLA-4 therapy, and around 40% of the dose-escalation patients had previously received checkpoint inhibitors. General conclusions and limits of the study: At doses of 0.1 to 3.0 mg/kg, clonal expansion of both CD4+ and CD8+ blood T cells was observed from baseline to week 6. The antigen specificity of the clonally expanded peripheral T cells was not determined. After ivuxolimab, expanded clones were on average more numerous among CD8+ T cells than among CD4+ T cells. Low levels of normalized T-cell clonal expansion were also seen in some patients who did not respond. In partial responders in the 0.1-3.0 mg/kg groups, normalized peripheral clonal expansion was found to be among the lowest, especially among CD8+ T cells.

Taken from cysteine to phenylalanine, the CDR3 has 13 residues. CDR3 DNA is the only sequence kept; it has 39 bases, read in frame from the first base. Trimming at the junction amounts to 7 bases on V and 3 bases on J, and the germline ends lie 10 bases apart. CDR1 and CDR2, per the germline V gene, are SNHLY and FYNNEI. The trial excluded patients who had a history of autoimmune disease or who were on systemic immunosuppression. In every dose cohort, peripheral blood was drawn for TCR sequencing at baseline, cycle 4 day 1, and cycle 7 day 1. The samples were taken from a phase I, first-in-human, multicenter, open-label dose-escalation trial of ivuxolimab. Adults with locally advanced or metastatic melanoma, renal cell, hepatocellular, or head and neck squamous cell carcinoma were enrolled in the trial. Before TCR sequencing, CD4+ and CD8+ T cells were separately sorted from peripheral blood. As concerns this clone: Its antigen remains undetermined. Per-base qualities were not stored, and no clone one base away is much larger.

Genomic DNA was isolated from the sorted cells so that the TCRbeta CDR3 region could be sequenced. The immunoSEQ Assay was used for sequencing of TCRbeta CDR3 regions. The table was pulled from immuneACCESS by TCRdb, which kept in-frame rearrangements only. Such tables lose some clones; where checked, under half of the loss comes from unresolved V genes, and the rest has no known cause. The sample table lists 99,000 or so clones, roughly nine tenths of them with a count of one. The ten largest account for around 0.32% of the sample. This clonotype was obtained from an adult with an advanced solid tumor such as melanoma, head and neck, liver or kidney cancer. The rearrangement combines TRBV2 with TRBJ1-5; the D segment cannot be called with confidence. Sequences were derived from CD4+ or CD8+ T cells sorted from blood, sampled in a trial of the OX40 agonist ivuxolimab. This receptor has the CDR3 CASTGAYNQPQHF. The DNA reads as follows: TGTGCCAGCACGGGAGCCTACAATCAGCCCCAGCATTTT.